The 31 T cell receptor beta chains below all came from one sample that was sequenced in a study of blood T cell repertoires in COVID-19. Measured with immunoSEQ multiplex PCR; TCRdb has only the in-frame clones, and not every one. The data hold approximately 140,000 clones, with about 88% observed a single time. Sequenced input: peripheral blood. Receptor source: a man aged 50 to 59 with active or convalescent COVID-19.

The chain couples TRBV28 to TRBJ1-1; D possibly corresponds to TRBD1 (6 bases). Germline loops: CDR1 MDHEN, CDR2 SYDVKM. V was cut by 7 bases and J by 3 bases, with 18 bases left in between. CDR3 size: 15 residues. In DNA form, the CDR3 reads TGTGCCAGCACCCAGCAAGGCGGGGGGCACACTGAAGCTTTCTTT. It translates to CASTQQGGGHTEAFF.

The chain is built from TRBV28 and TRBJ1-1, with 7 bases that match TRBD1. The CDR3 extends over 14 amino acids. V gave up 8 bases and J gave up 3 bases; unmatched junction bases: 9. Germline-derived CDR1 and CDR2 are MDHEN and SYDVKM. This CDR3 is CASGDRRGYTEAFF. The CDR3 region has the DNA TGTGCCAGCGGAGACCGCAGGGGGTACACTGAAGCTTTCTTT.

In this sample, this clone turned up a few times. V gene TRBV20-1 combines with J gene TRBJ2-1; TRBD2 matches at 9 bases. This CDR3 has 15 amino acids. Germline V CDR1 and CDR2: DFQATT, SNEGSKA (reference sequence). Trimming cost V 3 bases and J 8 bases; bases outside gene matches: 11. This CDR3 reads CSASFPSGMVHEQFF. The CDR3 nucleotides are TGCAGTGCTAGTTTCCCTAGCGGGATGGTACATGAGCAGTTCTTC.

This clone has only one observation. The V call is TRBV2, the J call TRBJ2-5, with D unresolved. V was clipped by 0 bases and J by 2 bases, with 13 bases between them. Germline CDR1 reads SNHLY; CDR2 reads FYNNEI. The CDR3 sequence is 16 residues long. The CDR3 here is CASSEALVARQETQYF. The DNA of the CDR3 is TGTGCCAGCAGTGAAGCGCTTGTGGCCCGTCAAGAGACCCAGTACTTC.

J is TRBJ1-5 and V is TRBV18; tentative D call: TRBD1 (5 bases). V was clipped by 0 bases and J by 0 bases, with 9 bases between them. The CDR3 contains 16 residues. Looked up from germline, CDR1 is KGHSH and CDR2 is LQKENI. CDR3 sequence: CASSPPPGGSNQPQHF. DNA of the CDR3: TGTGCCAGCTCACCACCCCCCGGGGGTAGCAATCAGCCCCAGCATTTT.

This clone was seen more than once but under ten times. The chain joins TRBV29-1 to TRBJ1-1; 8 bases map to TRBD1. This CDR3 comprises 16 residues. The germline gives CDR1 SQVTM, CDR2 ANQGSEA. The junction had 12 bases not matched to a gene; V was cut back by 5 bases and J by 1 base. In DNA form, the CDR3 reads TGCAGCGTTCCCAACAATCACAGGGGGGAGAACACTGAAGCTTTCTTT. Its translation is CSVPNNHRGENTEAFF. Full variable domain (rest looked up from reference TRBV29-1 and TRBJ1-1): SAVISQKPSRDICQRGTSLTIQCQVDSQVTMMFWYRQQPGQSLTLIATANQGSEATYESGFVIDKFPISRPNLTFSTLTVSNMSPEDSSIYLCSVPNNHRGENTEAFFGQGTRLTVV.

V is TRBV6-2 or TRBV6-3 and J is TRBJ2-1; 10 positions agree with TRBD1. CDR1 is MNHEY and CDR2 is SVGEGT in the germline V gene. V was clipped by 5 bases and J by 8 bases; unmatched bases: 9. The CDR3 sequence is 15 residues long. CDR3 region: CASSEGQGRIDEQFF. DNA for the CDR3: TGTGCCAGCAGTGAGGGACAGGGGAGGATCGATGAGCAGTTCTTC.

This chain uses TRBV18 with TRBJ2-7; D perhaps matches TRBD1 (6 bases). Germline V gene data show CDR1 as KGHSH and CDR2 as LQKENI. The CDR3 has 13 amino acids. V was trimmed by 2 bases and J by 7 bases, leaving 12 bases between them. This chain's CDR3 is CASSPGGLVEQYF. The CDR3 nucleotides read TGTGCCAGCTCACCAGGGGGCCTGGTTGAGCAGTACTTC. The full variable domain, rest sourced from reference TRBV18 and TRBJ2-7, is NAGVMQNPRHLVRRRGQEARLRCSPMKGHSHVYWYRQLPEEGLKFMVYLQKENIIDESGMPKERFSAEFPKEGPSILRIQQVVRGDSAAYFCASSPGGLVEQYFGPGTRLTVT.

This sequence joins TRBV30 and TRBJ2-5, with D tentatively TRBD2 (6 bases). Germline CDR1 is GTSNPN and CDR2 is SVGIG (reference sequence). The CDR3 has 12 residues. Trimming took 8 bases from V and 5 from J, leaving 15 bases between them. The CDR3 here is CAVCRERETQYF. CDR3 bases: TGTGCCGTATGTCGGGAGCGCGAGACCCAGTACTTC. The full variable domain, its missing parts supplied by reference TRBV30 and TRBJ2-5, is SQTIHQWPATLVQPVGSPLSLECTVEGTSNPNLYWYRQAAGRGLQLLFYSVGIGQISSEVPQNLSASRPQDRQFILSSKKLLLSDSGFYLCAVCRERETQYFGPGTRLLVL.

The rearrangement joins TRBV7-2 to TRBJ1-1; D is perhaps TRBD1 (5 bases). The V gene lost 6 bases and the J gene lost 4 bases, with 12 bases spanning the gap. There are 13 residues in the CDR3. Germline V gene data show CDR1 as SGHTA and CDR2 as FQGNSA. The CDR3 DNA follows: TGTGCCAGCAGTTATACTCAGGGCACTGAAGCTTTCTTT. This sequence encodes CASSYTQGTEAFF.

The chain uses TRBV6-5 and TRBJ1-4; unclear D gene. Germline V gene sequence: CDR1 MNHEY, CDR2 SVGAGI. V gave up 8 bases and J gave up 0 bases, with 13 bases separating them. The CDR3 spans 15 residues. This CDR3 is CASRRGQATNEKLFF. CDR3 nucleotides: TGTGCCAGCCGCCGAGGGCAGGCAACTAATGAAAAACTGTTTTTT.

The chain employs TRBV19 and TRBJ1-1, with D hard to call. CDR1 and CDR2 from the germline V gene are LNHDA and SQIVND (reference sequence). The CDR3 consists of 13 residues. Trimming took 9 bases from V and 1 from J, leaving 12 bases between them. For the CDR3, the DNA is TGTGCCAGCACGGGGTACGGGAACACTGAAGCTTTCTTT. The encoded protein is CASTGYGNTEAFF.

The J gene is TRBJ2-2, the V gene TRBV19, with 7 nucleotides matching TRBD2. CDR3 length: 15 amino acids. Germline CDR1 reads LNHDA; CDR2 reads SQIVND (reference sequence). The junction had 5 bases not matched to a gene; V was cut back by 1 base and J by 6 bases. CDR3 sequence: CASSIGGRAPGELFF. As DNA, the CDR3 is TGTGCCAGTAGTATAGGAGGGAGGGCCCCCGGGGAGCTGTTTTTT. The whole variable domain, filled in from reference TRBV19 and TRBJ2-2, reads DGGITQSPKYLFRKEGQNVTLSCEQNLNHDAMYWYRQDPGQGLRLIYYSQIVNDFQKGDIAEGYSVSREKKESFPLTVTSAQKNPTAFYLCASSIGGRAPGELFFGEGSRLTVL.

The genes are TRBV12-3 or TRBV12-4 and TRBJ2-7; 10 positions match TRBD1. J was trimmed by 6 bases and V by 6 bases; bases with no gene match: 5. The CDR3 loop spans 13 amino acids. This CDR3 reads CASSSGQGLEQYF. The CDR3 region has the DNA TGTGCCAGCAGCTCGGGACAGGGGCTCGAGCAGTACTTC.

The CDR3 protein is CASRSTGGPEAFF. The DNA for the CDR3 is TGTGCCAGCAGATCCACAGGGGGCCCTGAAGCTTTCTTT. The V gene is TRBV2, the J gene TRBJ1-1; TRBD1 aligns across 9 bases. Trimming cost V 6 bases and J 6 bases; bases outside gene matches: 5. This CDR3 contains 13 residues. Germline loops: CDR1 SNHLY, CDR2 FYNNEI.

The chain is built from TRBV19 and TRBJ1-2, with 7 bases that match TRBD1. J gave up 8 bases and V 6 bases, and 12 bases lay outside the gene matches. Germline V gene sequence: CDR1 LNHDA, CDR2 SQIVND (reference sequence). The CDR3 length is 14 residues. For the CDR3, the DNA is TGTGCCAGTAGCCTTCAGGACAGGTTTTACGGCTACACCTTC. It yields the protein CASSLQDRFYGYTF.

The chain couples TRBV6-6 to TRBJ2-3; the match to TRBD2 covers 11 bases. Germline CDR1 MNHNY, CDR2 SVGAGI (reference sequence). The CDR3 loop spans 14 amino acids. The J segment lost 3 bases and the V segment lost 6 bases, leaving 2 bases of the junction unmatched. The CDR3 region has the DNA TGTGCCAGCAGGATAGCGGGAGGGACAGATACGCAGTATTTT. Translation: CASRIAGGTDTQYF.

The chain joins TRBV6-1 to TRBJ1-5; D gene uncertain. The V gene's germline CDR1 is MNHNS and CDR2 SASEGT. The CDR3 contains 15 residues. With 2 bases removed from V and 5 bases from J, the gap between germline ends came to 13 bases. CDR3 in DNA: TGTGCCAGCAGTGAATACGCGGCGGGGTATCAGCCCCAGCATTTT. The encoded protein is CASSEYAAGYQPQHF.

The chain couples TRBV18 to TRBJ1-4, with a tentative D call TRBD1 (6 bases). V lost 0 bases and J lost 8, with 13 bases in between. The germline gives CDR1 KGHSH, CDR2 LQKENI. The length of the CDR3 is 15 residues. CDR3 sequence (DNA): TGTGCCAGCTCACCACCGTTACAGGGAAAGGAAAAACTGTTTTTT. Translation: CASSPPLQGKEKLFF.

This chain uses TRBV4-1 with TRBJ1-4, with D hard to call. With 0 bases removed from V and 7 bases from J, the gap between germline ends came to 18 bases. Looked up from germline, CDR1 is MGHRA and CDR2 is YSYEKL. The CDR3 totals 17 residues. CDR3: CASSQDSTAVSGEKLFF. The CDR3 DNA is TGCGCCAGCAGCCAAGATAGCACGGCTGTATCTGGTGAAAAACTGTTTTTT.

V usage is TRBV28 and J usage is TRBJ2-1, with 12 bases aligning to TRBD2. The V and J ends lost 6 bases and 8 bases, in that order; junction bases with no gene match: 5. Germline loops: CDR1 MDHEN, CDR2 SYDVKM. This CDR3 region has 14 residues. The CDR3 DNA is TGTGCCAGCAGCTGGACTAGCGGGACCCATGAGCAGTTCTTC. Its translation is CASSWTSGTHEQFF.

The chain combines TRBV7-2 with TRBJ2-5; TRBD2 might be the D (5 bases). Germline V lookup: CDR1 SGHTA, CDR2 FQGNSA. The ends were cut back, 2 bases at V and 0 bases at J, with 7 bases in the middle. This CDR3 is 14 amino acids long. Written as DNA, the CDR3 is TGTGCCAGCAGCTTAAGAGGGCACCAAGAGACCCAGTACTTC. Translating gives CASSLRGHQETQYF.

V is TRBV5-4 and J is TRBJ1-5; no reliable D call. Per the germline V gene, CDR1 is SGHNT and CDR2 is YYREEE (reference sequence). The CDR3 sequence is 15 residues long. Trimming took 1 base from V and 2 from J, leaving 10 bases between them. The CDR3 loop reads CASSLWGAGNQPQHF. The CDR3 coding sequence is TGTGCCAGCAGCTTGTGGGGAGCGGGCAATCAGCCCCAGCATTTT.

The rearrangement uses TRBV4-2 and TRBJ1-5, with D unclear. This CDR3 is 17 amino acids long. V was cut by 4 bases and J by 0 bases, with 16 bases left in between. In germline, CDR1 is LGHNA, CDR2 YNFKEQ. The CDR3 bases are TGTGCCAGCAGCCTCCGAGGTGACGGGTATAGCAATCAGCCCCAGCATTTT. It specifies CASSLRGDGYSNQPQHF.

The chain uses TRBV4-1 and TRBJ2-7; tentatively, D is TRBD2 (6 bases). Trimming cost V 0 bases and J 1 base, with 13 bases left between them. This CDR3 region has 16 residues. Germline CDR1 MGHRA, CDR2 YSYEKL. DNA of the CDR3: TGCGCCAGCAGCCAAGAGAAAGCGGGTGGATCCTACGAGCAGTACTTC. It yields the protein CASSQEKAGGSYEQYF.

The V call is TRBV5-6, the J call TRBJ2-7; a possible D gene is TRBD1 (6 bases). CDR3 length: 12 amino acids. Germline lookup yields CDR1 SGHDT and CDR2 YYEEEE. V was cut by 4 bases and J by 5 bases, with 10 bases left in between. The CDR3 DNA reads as TGTGCCAGCAGCCCCGAGGGGGACGAGCAGTACTTC. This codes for CASSPEGDEQYF.

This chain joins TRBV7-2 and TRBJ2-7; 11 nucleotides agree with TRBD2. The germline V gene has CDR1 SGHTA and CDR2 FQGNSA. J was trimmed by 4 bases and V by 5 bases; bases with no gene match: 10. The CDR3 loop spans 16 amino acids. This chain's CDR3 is CASSPRTSGPSYEQYF. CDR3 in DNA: TGTGCCAGCAGCCCAAGGACTAGCGGGCCGTCGTACGAGCAGTACTTC. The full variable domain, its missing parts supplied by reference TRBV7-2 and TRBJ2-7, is GAGVSQSPSNKVTEKGKDVELRCDPISGHTALYWYRQSLGQGLEFLIYFQGNSAPDKSGLPSDRFSAERTGGSVSTLTIQRTQQEDSAVYLCASSPRTSGPSYEQYFGPGTRLTVT.

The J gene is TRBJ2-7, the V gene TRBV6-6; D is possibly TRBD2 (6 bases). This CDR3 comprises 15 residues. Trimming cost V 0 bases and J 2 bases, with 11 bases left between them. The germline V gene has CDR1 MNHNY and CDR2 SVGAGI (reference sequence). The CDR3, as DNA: TGTGCCAGCAGTTACTCCCGGGACTTCCCCTACGAGCAGTACTTC. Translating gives CASSYSRDFPYEQYF.

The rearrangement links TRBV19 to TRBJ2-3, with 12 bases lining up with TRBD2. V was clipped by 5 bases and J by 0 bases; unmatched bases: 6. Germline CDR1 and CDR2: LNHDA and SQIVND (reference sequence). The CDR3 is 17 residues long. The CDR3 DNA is TGTGCCAGTAGTTTGGGCGGACTAGCGGGGAGCACAGATACGCAGTATTTT. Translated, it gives CASSLGGLAGSTDTQYF.

CDR3 amino acids: CASSRGTSGTDTQYF. The CDR3, as DNA: TGTGCCAGCAGCCGGGGTACTAGCGGCACAGATACGCAGTATTTT. The rearrangement links TRBV6-1 to TRBJ2-3, with TRBD2 matching 7 bases. The V gene end was trimmed by 6 bases and the J gene end by 1 base; junction bases not matched to a gene: 7. Germline V gives CDR1 MNHNS, CDR2 SASEGT. The CDR3 is made up of 15 amino acids.

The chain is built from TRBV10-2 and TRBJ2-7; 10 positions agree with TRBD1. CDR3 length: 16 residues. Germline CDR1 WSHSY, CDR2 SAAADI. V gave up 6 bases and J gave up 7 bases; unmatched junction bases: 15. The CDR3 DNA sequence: TGCGCCAGCAGCCCAAGGGACAGGGGCGGACTAGGGGAGCAGTACTTC. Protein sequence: CASSPRDRGGLGEQYF.